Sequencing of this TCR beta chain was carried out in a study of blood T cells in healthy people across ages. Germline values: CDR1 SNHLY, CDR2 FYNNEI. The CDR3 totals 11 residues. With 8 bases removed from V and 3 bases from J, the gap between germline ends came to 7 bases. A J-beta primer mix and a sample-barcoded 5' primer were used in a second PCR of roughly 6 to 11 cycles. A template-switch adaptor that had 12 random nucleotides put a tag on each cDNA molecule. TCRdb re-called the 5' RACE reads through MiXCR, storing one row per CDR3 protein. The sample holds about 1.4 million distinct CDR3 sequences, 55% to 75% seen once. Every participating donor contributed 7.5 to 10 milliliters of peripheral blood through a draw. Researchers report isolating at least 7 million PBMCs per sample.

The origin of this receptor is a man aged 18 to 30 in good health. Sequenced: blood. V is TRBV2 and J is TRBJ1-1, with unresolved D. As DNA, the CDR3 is TGTGCCAGCGCGCCATACACTGAAGCTTTCTTT. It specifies CASAPYTEAFF.